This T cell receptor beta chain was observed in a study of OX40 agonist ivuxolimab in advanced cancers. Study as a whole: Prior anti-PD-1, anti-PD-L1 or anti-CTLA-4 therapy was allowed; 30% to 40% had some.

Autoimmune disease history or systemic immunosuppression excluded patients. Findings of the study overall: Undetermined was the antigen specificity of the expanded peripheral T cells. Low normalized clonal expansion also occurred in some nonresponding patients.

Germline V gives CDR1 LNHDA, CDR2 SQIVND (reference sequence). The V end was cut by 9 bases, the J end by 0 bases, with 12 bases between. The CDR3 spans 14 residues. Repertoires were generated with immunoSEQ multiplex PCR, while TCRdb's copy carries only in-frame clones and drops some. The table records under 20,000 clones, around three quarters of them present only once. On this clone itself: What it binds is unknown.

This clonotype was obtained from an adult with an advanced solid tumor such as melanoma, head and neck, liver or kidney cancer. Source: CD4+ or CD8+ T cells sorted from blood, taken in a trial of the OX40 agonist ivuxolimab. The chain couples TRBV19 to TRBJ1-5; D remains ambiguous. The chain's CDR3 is CASDTRDSNQPQHF. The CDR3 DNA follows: TGTGCCAGCGACACCAGAGATAGCAATCAGCCCCAGCATTTT. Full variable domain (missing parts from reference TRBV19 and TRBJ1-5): DGGITQSPKYLFRKEGQNVTLSCEQNLNHDAMYWYRQDPGQGLRLIYYSQIVNDFQKGDIAEGYSVSREKKESFPLTVTSAQKNPTAFYLCASDTRDSNQPQHFGDGTRLSIL.